The 8 T cell receptor beta chains in this list originate from one sample, sequenced in a study of blood T cell repertoires in COVID-19. Assay used: immunoSEQ multiplex PCR; TCRdb lists only in-frame clones, some missing. The repertoire has around 200,000 clones, approximately 91% of them found once; the top ten carry 0.7% to 0.9%. The source material was PBMCs or T cells enriched from blood (not recorded which). The receptor source for this set is a woman between 18 and 29 years old who had recovered from COVID-19.

The rearrangement links TRBV3-1 (or the pseudogene TRBV3-2) to TRBJ1-1, with D possibly matching TRBD1 (5 bases). This CDR3 comprises 12 residues. Germline lookup yields CDR1 LGHDT and CDR2 YNNKEL (reference sequence). The V gene lost 6 bases and the J gene lost 4 bases, with 9 bases spanning the gap. As DNA, the CDR3 is TGTGCCAGCAGTTTCGGGGGCACTGAAGCTTTCTTT. Residues: CASSFGGTEAFF.

This clone was picked up a small number of times. The V call is TRBV4-1, the J call TRBJ1-2, with TRBD1 matching over 8 bases. This CDR3 is built from 17 residues. J lost 4 bases, V lost 2 bases, and 12 bases had no gene match. In germline, CDR1 is MGHRA, CDR2 YSYEKL. CDR3 protein: CASSQFPPGGQGYGYTF. The CDR3 DNA reads as TGCGCCAGCAGCCAATTTCCCCCAGGGGGCCAGGGCTATGGCTACACCTTC.

The rearrangement uses TRBV4-1 and TRBJ1-1; possibly TRBD1 for D (5 bases). V lost 4 bases, J lost 6 bases, and 15 bases lay in between. There are 14 residues in the CDR3. Germline V gives CDR1 MGHRA, CDR2 YSYEKL. The CDR3 region has the DNA TGCGCCAGCAGCCTCCTCAGGGTCCGGGCTGAAGCTTTCTTT. This translates into CASSLLRVRAEAFF.

In DNA form, the CDR3 reads TGCGCCAGCAGCCAAGTCCAGCGGGGGCTTGGTGGCTACACCTTC. This gives the protein CASSQVQRGLGGYTF. The chain employs TRBV4-3 and TRBJ1-2; possibly TRBD1 for D (6 bases). Trimming left V 1 base short and J 7 bases short, with 16 bases between. Germline values: CDR1 LGHNA, CDR2 YSLEER. This CDR3 region has 15 residues.

The V and J genes are TRBV5-1 and TRBJ1-1, with a weak D call TRBD1 (5 bases). Trimming took off 0 bases at V and 6 bases at J, with 9 bases between the two ends. This CDR3 has 13 residues. The germline V gene has CDR1 SGHRS and CDR2 YFSETQ. Here the CDR3 DNA reads TGCGCCAGCAGCTTGGGGCGGGGGGCTGAAGCTTTCTTT. Residues: CASSLGRGAEAFF.

V usage is TRBV2 and J usage is TRBJ1-5; 8 bases line up with TRBD1. V trimming: 1 base; J trimming: 7 bases; junction bases outside the gene matches: 3. This CDR3 is built from 14 residues. In germline, CDR1 is SNHLY, CDR2 FYNNEI. The CDR3 nucleotides are TGTGCCAGCAGTGAAGGACAGGGGTGGCAGCCCCAGCATTTT. Translated: CASSEGQGWQPQHF.

CDR3 bases: TGTGCCAGCAGCCAAGTAGGAACGGGAGGATACAATGAGCAGTTCTTC. This codes for CASSQVGTGGYNEQFF. This chain connects TRBV4-2 to TRBJ2-1; 7 bases are a match to TRBD2. From germline, CDR1 is LGHNA and CDR2 YNFKEQ. Trimming cost V 1 base and J 4 bases; bases outside gene matches: 7. CDR3 length: 16 residues.

The genes are TRBV5-5 and TRBJ1-4; TRBD1 aligns across 7 bases. Trimming took 4 bases from V and 12 from J; bases not matched to a gene: 12. Germline loops: CDR1 SGHKS, CDR2 YYEKEE (reference sequence). CDR3 length equals 14 residues. CDR3 loop: CASSISYWTGELFF. CDR3 sequence (DNA): TGTGCCAGCAGCATAAGCTACTGGACAGGTGAACTGTTTTTT.